This TCR beta chain was captured by sequencing in a study of T cell repertoires in cytomegalovirus infection. CDR1 and CDR2 from the germline V gene are SEHNR and FQNEAQ (reference sequence). The CDR3 contains 15 residues when both ends are counted. TCRdb used MiXCR to reprocess the reads, holding one entry per CDR3 protein. The top ten clones hold over 25% of a sample with 170,000 or so distinct CDR3 sequences, roughly an eighth of them seen once. About this clonotype itself: Likely a read error: the CDR3 ends without its conserved phenylalanine or tryptophan. No DNA is shown, since the ends of the CDR3 on it are uncertain; the CDR3 is the one TCRdb lists.

The material sequenced was PBMCs. This rearrangement joins TRBV7-9 to TRBJ2-1; TRBD2 was called by the table and not checked on the DNA. This TCR was recovered from a human donor in good health (CMV status not recorded). Some clones in this sample may be carry-over from other donors' samples. The CDR3 sequence is CASRLRGRAGDEQFL.